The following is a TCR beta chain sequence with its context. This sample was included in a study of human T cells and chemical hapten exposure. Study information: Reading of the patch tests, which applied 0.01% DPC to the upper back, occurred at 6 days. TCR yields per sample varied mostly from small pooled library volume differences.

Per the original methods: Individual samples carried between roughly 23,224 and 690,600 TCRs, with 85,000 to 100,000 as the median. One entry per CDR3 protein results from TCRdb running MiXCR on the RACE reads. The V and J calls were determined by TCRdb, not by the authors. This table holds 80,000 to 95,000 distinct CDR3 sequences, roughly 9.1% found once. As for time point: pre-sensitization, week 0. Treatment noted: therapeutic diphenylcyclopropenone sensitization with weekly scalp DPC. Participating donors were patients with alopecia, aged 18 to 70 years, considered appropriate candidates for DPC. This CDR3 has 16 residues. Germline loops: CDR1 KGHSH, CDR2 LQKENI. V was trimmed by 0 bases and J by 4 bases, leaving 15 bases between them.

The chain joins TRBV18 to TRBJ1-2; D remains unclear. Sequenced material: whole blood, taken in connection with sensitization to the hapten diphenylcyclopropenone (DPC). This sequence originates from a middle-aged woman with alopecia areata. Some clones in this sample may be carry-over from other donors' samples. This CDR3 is CASSPPSQPRGYGYTF. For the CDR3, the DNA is TGTGCCAGCTCACCACCTTCCCAGCCCCGGGGCTATGGCTACACCTTC. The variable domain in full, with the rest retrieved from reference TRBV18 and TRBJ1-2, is NAGVMQNPRHLVRRRGQEARLRCSPMKGHSHVYWYRQLPEEGLKFMVYLQKENIIDESGMPKERFSAEFPKEGPSILRIQQVVRGDSAAYFCASSPPSQPRGYGYTFGSGTRLTVV.